Sequencing of this T cell receptor beta chain was carried out in a study of cytomegalovirus exposure and HLA in healthy donors. Study-level background: The 100 million to 140 million unique TCR beta sequences, from about 190 million T cells, were found by an earlier analysis. Findings and caveats of the study: Clonal expansion was found to be greater in HLA-associated TCR beta chains than in equally common others in a later analysis. Among immune exposure information, only CMV serostatus was available.

On this clone itself: The antigen remains unidentified.

V dropped 1 base and J dropped 8; count of bases not matched to a gene: 10. The length of the CDR3 is 16 residues. Germline V gene lookup returns CDR1 MGHRA and CDR2 YSYEKL. PCR was performed using 60 Vbeta and 13 Jbeta primers. TCRdb's copy holds only in-frame clones and misses some; the assay was immunoSEQ multiplex PCR. The table shows 150,000 to 200,000 clones, with 70% occurring only once. The V call is TRBV4-1, the J call TRBJ1-3, with 8 positions matching TRBD1. Sequenced: PBMCs. The receptor was derived from a man younger than 30 in good health and CMV-seropositive. For the CDR3, the DNA is TGCGCCAGCAGCCAAGTCGGGACAGGACAGAGGGACACCATATATTTT. This gives the protein CASSQVGTGQRDTIYF.